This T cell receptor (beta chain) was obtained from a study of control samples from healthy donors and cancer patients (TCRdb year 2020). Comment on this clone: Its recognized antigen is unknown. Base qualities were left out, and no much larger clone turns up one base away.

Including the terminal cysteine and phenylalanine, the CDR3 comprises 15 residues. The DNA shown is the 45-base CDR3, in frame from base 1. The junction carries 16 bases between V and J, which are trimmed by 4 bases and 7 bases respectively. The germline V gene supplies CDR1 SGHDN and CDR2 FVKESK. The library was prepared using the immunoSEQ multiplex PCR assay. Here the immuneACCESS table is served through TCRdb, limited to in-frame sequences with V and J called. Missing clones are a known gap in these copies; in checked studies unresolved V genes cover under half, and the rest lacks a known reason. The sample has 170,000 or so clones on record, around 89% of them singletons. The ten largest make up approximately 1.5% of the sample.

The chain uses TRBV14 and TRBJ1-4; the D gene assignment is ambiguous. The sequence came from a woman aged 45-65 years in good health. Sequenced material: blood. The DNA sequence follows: TGTGCCAGCAGCCCCCAGGCGGGAGGAAGTGAAAAACTGTTTTTT. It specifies CASSPQAGGSEKLFF.